These 21 T cell receptor beta chains originate from one sample sequenced in a study of chemoradiotherapy in HPV16-positive cancers. The data were produced by immunoSEQ multiplex PCR, yet TCRdb's version contains in-frame clones alone and is incomplete. The sample lists some 11,000 clones; about three fifths were seen once. Sample acquisition took place from a patient who underwent chemoradiotherapy. The receptors derive from a human donor with HPV-associated anogenital cancer.

This chain connects TRBV18 to TRBJ2-7; D possibly corresponds to TRBD2 (6 bases). Trimming pared 1 base from V and 2 bases from J, leaving 15 bases between. This CDR3 has 16 amino acids. Germline V lookup: CDR1 KGHSH, CDR2 LQKENI. For the CDR3, the DNA is TGTGCCAGCTCACCACGACCCGGGGGATACGCCTACGAGCAGTACTTC. Protein sequence: CASSPRPGGYAYEQYF.

This clone was counted only a few times. The V gene is TRBV7-9, the J gene TRBJ1-5, with 8 bases matching TRBD1. This CDR3 has 14 amino acids. Germline V lookup: CDR1 SEHNR, CDR2 FQNEAQ (reference sequence). V was clipped by 5 bases and J by 6 bases; unmatched bases: 6. For the CDR3, the DNA is TGTGCCAGCAGCCATTCCAGGGGGCCTCAGCCCCAGCATTTT. Translated: CASSHSRGPQPQHF. Looking up the rest from reference TRBV7-9 and TRBJ1-5 gives the full variable domain: DTGVSQNPRHKITKRGQNVTFRCDPISEHNRLYWYRQTLGQGPEFLTYFQNEAQLEKSRLLSDRFSAERPKGSFSTLEIQRTEQGDSAMYLCASSHSRGPQPQHFGDGTRLSIL.

The genes are TRBV9 and TRBJ2-1; 8 positions agree with TRBD1. Germline V gene sequence: CDR1 SGDLS, CDR2 YYNGEE. Trimming at V came to 0 bases and at J to 8 bases, leaving 1 base not matched to a gene. The CDR3 has 13 residues. The CDR3 region has the DNA TGTGCCAGCAGCGTAGGGGACAGGTATGAGCAGTTCTTC. This encodes CASSVGDRYEQFF. Full variable domain (outside the CDR3, taken from reference TRBV9 and TRBJ2-1): DSGVTQTPKHLITATGQRVTLRCSPRSGDLSVYWYQQSLDQGLQFLIQYYNGEERAKGNILERFSAQQFPDLHSELNLSSLELGDSALYFCASSVGDRYEQFFGPGTRLTVL.

The J gene is TRBJ1-2, the V gene TRBV19; possible D gene TRBD1, 6 bases. The CDR3 consists of 13 residues. Germline-derived CDR1 and CDR2 are LNHDA and SQIVND (reference sequence). Trimming took 7 bases from V and 2 from J, leaving 11 bases between them. CDR3 DNA sequence: TGTGCCAGTACGCAGGGGAAAAACTATGGCTACACCTTC. Protein sequence: CASTQGKNYGYTF.

This clone showed up just a few times. This rearrangement joins TRBV5-1 to TRBJ2-6; D ambiguous. Deletions cut 6 bases from V and 1 base from J, with 8 bases between. The length of the CDR3 is 14 residues. Germline V gene lookup returns CDR1 SGHRS and CDR2 YFSETQ. CDR3 nucleotide sequence: TGCGCCAGCATGCAGGTTTCTGGGGCCAACGTCCTGACTTTC. Encoded protein: CASMQVSGANVLTF.

This rearrangement joins TRBV9 to TRBJ2-3; D not certain. The V gene lost 0 bases and the J gene lost 1 base, with 9 bases spanning the gap. Germline V gene lookup returns CDR1 SGDLS and CDR2 YYNGEE. This CDR3 contains 15 residues. CDR3 nucleotides: TGTGCCAGCAGCGTAGGCAGTTTGGGCACAGATACGCAGTATTTT. Translated, it gives CASSVGSLGTDTQYF.

This clone was detected once. J is TRBJ2-7 and V is TRBV27; 10 bases match TRBD2. The ends lost 3 bases at V and 0 bases at J; junction bases unmatched: 8. The CDR3 runs 17 residues. Germline V gene lookup returns CDR1 MNHEY and CDR2 SMNVEV (reference sequence). The CDR3 DNA reads TGTGCCAGCAGTTTCGGCCTAGCGGGGGTCCCCTCCTACGAGCAGTACTTC. Protein sequence: CASSFGLAGVPSYEQYF.

This clone came up a few times. The chain employs TRBV5-1 and TRBJ2-2; no clear D. There are 14 residues in the CDR3. Per the germline V gene, CDR1 is SGHRS and CDR2 is YFSETQ. Trimming pared 4 bases from V and 0 bases from J, leaving 7 bases between. The CDR3 sequence: CASSRDPNTGELFF. The DNA for the CDR3 is TGCGCCAGCAGCCGAGATCCGAACACCGGGGAGCTGTTTTTT.

This clone was found a few times. The chain employs TRBV2 and TRBJ2-6; perhaps D is TRBD1 or TRBD2 (5 bases each). CDR1 and CDR2 from the germline V gene are SNHLY and FYNNEI. The CDR3 runs to 18 residues. The V end was cut by 6 bases, the J end by 4 bases, with 22 bases between. The CDR3 DNA is TGTGCCAGCAGCCCTGGGTCGGGGCTACATGTCGGGGCCAACGTCCTGACTTTC. Encoded protein: CASSPGSGLHVGANVLTF.

The chain joins TRBV19 to TRBJ1-5; D perhaps matches TRBD1 (5 bases). The V end was cut by 7 bases, the J end by 0 bases, with 10 bases between. The V gene's germline CDR1 is LNHDA and CDR2 SQIVND (reference sequence). The CDR3 extends over 14 amino acids. The CDR3 protein is CASIDSYSNQPQHF. The CDR3 DNA reads TGTGCCAGTATCGACAGCTATAGCAATCAGCCCCAGCATTTT. The full variable domain, in which reference TRBV19 and TRBJ1-5 provide the parts outside the CDR3, is DGGITQSPKYLFRKEGQNVTLSCEQNLNHDAMYWYRQDPGQGLRLIYYSQIVNDFQKGDIAEGYSVSREKKESFPLTVTSAQKNPTAFYLCASIDSYSNQPQHFGDGTRLSIL.

This clone was detected a few times. V and J are TRBV5-6 and TRBJ2-1, with TRBD2 identical over 11 bases. Germline V gene lookup returns CDR1 SGHDT and CDR2 YYEEEE. This CDR3 is 13 amino acids long. The junction had 9 bases not matched to a gene; V was cut back by 4 bases and J by 15 bases. The CDR3 DNA reads as TGTGCCAGCAGCCCGACTAGCGGGGTGGCGGGGTTCTTC. Encoded protein: CASSPTSGVAGFF.

The chain joins TRBV18 to TRBJ2-2; TRBD2 agrees at 8 bases. Trimming at V came to 3 bases and at J to 4 bases, leaving 10 bases not matched to a gene. The germline V gene encodes CDR1 KGHSH and CDR2 LQKENI. This CDR3 region has 17 residues. CDR3 in amino acids: CASSPGASGHITGELFF. CDR3 sequence (DNA): TGTGCCAGCTCACCGGGCGCTAGCGGGCACATCACCGGGGAGCTGTTTTTT.

This chain joins TRBV10-3 and TRBJ1-1, with no clear D. The V end was cut by 0 bases, the J end by 8 bases, with 4 bases between. The germline V gene has CDR1 ENHRY and CDR2 SYGVKD. The CDR3 totals 11 residues. The CDR3 bases are TGTGCCATCAGTGAGTCCCAGGAAGCTTTCTTT. Encoded protein: CAISESQEAFF.

The J gene is TRBJ2-5, the V gene TRBV23-1; D perhaps matches TRBD2 (7 bases). The J call may be incorrect, as the DNA end agrees better with TRBJ2-7. TRBV23-1 is labeled an ORF, and its function is uncertain. This CDR3 spans 13 amino acids. The CDR3 region is CASSHRGGHEQYF. CDR3 DNA sequence: TGCGCCAGCAGTCATCGCGGGGGCCACGAGCAGTACTTC.

This chain links TRBV28 with TRBJ1-2; D remains unclear. Germline V gives CDR1 MDHEN, CDR2 SYDVKM. The germline V and J ends were trimmed by 3 bases and 7 bases, with 9 bases remaining between them. The CDR3 length is 12 residues. The CDR3 nucleotides are TGTGCCAGCAGTTTTAGTCAGGTTGGCTACACCTTC. This sequence encodes CASSFSQVGYTF.

The rearrangement uses TRBV11-2 and TRBJ1-1, with 8 bases fitting TRBD1. Trimming removed 5 bases from V and 1 base from J; junction bases left unmatched: 6. Germline loops: CDR1 SGHAT, CDR2 FQNNGV. The CDR3 totals 15 residues. The CDR3 DNA is TGTGCCAGCAGCCCCAGGACAGGGTGGAACACTGAAGCTTTCTTT. It specifies CASSPRTGWNTEAFF.

The chain carries TRBV10-2 and TRBJ2-7; TRBD1 matches at 9 bases. The CDR3 runs 14 residues. CDR1 WSHSY and CDR2 SAAADI come from the germline V gene. The trim removed 6 bases at V and 4 bases at J, leaving 7 bases unmatched. The CDR3 loop is CASRPGQGLYEQYF. The CDR3 region has the DNA TGCGCCAGCAGACCGGGACAGGGATTGTACGAGCAGTACTTC.

V usage is TRBV7-2 and J usage is TRBJ2-7; D may match TRBD1 or TRBD2 (5 bases each). With 2 bases removed from V and 2 bases from J, the gap between germline ends came to 13 bases. Germline CDR1 SGHTA, CDR2 FQGNSA. The length of the CDR3 is 15 residues. The CDR3 DNA reads TGTGCCAGCAGCTTAAGGGTTGGGGGACCCTACGAGCAGTACTTC. Amino acid sequence: CASSLRVGGPYEQYF. The full variable domain, rest sourced from reference TRBV7-2 and TRBJ2-7, is GAGVSQSPSNKVTEKGKDVELRCDPISGHTALYWYRQSLGQGLEFLIYFQGNSAPDKSGLPSDRFSAERTGGSVSTLTIQRTQQEDSAVYLCASSLRVGGPYEQYFGPGTRLTVT.

V usage is TRBV4-1 and J usage is TRBJ2-7; D gene uncertain. The V gene's germline CDR1 is MGHRA and CDR2 YSYEKL. Between the trimmed V and J ends, which lost 1 base and 0 bases, there was a span of 13 bases. CDR3 length: 16 amino acids. The CDR3 is CASSQVDLVSSYEQYF. CDR3 coding DNA: TGCGCCAGCAGCCAAGTCGATCTGGTAAGCTCCTACGAGCAGTACTTC.

This chain joins TRBV5-6 and TRBJ1-5; D is possibly TRBD1 (5 bases). CDR1 and CDR2 (germline): SGHDT, YYEEEE. The CDR3 is 14 residues long. V was shortened by 3 bases and J by 4 bases, with 11 bases between the two germline ends. CDR3 coding DNA: TGTGCCAGCAGCTCTAAGACAGTTAATCAGCCCCAGCATTTT. It is translated as CASSSKTVNQPQHF.

The CDR3: CASSLGSVSGNTIYF. The DNA for the CDR3 is TGCGCCAGCAGCTTGGGGTCCGTCTCTGGAAACACCATATATTTT. The chain joins TRBV5-1 to TRBJ1-3; D is uncertain. Deletions cut 0 bases from V and 0 bases from J, with 7 bases between. The CDR3 is made up of 15 amino acids. Germline V gives CDR1 SGHRS, CDR2 YFSETQ.